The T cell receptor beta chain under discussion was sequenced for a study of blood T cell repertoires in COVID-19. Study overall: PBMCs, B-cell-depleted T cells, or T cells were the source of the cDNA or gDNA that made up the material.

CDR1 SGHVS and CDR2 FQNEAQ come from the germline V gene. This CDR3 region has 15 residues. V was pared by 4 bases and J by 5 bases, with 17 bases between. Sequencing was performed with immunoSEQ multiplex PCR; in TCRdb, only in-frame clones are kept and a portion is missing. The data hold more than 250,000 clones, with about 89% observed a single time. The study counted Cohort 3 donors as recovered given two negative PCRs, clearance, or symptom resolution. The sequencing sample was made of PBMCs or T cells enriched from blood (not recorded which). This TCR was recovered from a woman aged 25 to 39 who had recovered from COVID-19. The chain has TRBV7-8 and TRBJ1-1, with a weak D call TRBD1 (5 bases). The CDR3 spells CASSSSAGGRTEAFF. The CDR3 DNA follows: TGTGCCAGCAGCTCTTCGGCGGGGGGTCGGACTGAAGCTTTCTTT.